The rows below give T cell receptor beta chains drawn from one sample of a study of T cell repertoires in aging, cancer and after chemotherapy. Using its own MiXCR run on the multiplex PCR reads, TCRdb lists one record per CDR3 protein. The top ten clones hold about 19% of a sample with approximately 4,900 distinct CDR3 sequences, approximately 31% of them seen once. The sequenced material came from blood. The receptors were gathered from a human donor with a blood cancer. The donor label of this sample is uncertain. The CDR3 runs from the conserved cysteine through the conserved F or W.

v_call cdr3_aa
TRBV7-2 CASSLGWGYEQYF
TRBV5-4 CASSSRDRRQDTQYF
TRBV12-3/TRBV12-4 CASSLLRVGELFF
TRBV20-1 CSARELAASSYEQYF
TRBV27 CATRWPSYGNTIYF
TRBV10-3 CAISPGQGRQPQHF
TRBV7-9 CASSQKGVSYNEQFF
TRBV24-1 CATSDGGTATDTQYF
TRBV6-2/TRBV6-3 CASTRGQLGANVLTF
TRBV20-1 CSARDRSGRALTDTQYF
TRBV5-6 CASSFPPSSGNTIYF
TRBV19 CATSPGGALLTDTQYF
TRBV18 CASQTAGRGYTDTQYF
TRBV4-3 CASSPRQGASGYTF
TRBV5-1 CASSLGLRDPRTQYF
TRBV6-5 CASSSGGLGNQRQHF
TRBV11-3 CASSLTGTGDDTGELFF
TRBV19 CASSQTRGIVNEQFF
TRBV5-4 CASSLDNRGPGNEQFF
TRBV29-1 CSVEKLAGEGNEQFF
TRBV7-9 CASSSVGGGSYGYTF
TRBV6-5 CASSYGGREKLFF
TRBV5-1 CASSFLKGTMNTEAFF
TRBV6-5 CAIRTGDYEQYF
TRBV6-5 CASMRSHSGNTIYF
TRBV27 CASSEGGTVYYGYTF
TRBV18 CASSRGQGAWNTEAFF
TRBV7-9 CASSLGTGPTNEKLFF
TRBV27 CASSLLAGNNEQFF
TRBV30 CAWSVGVGSGEQYF
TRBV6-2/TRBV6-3 CASRSQGRSTDTQYF
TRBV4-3 CASSQDSLGSQPQHF
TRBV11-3 CASSLDRGVRRNNEQFF
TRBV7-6 CASSLASGNNQPQHF
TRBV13 CASSLAPRTGRSGELFF
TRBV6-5 CASSYLRIAGGQETQYF
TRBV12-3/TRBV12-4 CASSPGGEQYF
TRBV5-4 CASSLSQNPVAKNIQYF
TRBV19 CASSLHRGTEAFF
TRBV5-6 CASSLASASEETQYF
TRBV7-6 CASSIGTDYGYTF
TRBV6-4 CASRVRTSTGELFF
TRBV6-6 CASSLLSYSYEQYF
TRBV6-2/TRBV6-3 CAITGRPSETQYF
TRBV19 CASSAGGRFYGYTF
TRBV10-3 CAISGSWTSGSDTQYF
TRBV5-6 CASSFGLAGYSYNEQFF
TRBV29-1 CSVEDKAGVYEQYF
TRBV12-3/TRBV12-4 CASSFTGGTETQYF
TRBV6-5 CASSPAGQGWGNYGYTF
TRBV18 CASSPPGSQISYEQYF
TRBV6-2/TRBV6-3 CASSYPTIRNTEAFF
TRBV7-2 CASSLDGTRLYF
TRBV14 CASSGQRYEQYF
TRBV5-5 CASSLQGFYEQYF
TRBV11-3 CASSQRYWATNEKLFF
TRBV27 CASSPRTGHYGYTF
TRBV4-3 CASSQDLGTEGYEQYF
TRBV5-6 CASSLYSPGRTEAFF
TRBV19 CAIKIGLGANVNYGYTF